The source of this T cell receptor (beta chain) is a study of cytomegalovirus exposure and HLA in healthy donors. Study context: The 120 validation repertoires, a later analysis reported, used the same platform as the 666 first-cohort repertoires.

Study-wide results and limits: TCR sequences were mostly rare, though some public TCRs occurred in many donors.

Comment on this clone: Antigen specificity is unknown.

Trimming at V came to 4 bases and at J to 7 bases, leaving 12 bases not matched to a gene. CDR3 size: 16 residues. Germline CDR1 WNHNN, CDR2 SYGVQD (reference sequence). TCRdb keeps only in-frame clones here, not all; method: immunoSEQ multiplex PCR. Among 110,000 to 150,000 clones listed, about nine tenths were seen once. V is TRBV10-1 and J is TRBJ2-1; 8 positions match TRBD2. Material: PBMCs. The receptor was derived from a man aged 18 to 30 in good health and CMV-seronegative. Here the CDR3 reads CASSAFKAGVSNEQFF. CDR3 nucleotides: TGCGCCAGCAGTGCCTTTAAAGCGGGAGTTTCGAATGAGCAGTTCTTC.